This T cell receptor beta chain is from a study of identical twins. TCRdb independently ran MiXCR on the 5' RACE reads; one entry per CDR3 protein. The repertoire holds about 690,000 distinct CDR3 sequences, with 6.1% as singletons. This CDR3 region has 13 residues. V gave up 3 bases and J gave up 5 bases, with 8 bases separating them. CDR1 and CDR2 (germline): KGHSH, LQKENI. Ten or more counts support this clonotype. What it binds is unknown. General study points: Twins' surplus sharing was weaker for beta out-of-frame sequences.

The chain couples TRBV18 to TRBJ2-1, with a tentative D call TRBD1 (6 bases). The TCR originated in a young man in good health. Source material: naive T cells sorted from blood. CDR3 sequence (DNA): TGTGCCAGCTCACCGAAGGGGGACAATGAGCAGTTCTTC. Translation gives CASSPKGDNEQFF.